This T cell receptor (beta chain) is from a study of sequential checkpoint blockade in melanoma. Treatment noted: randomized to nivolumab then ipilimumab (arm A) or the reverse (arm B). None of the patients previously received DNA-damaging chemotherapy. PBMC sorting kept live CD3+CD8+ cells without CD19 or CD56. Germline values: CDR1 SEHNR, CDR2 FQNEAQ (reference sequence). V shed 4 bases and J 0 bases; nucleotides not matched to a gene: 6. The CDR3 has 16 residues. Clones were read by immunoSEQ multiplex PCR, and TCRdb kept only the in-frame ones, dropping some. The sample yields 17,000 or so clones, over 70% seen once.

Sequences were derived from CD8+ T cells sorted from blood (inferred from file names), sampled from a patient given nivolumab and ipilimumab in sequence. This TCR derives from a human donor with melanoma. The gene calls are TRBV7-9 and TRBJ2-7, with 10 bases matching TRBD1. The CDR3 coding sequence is TGTGCCAGCAGCTCCCCGGGACAGGGGACCTCCTACGAGCAGTACTTC. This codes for CASSSPGQGTSYEQYF.